This T cell receptor (beta chain) stems from a study of cytomegalovirus exposure and HLA in healthy donors. About this clone: Its specificity is not known.

PCR was performed using 60 Vbeta and 13 Jbeta primers. TCRdb's copy holds only in-frame clones and misses some; the assay was immunoSEQ multiplex PCR. Here the sample spans over 150,000 clones, over 75% being singletons. Germline values: CDR1 LNHDA, CDR2 SQIVND (reference sequence). J was trimmed by 8 bases and V by 5 bases; bases with no gene match: 13. This CDR3 is 17 amino acids long. The study, taken as a whole, reports: CMV serostatus was the only immune exposure information that was available.

The TCR comes from a human donor in good health. The rearrangement joins TRBV19 to TRBJ2-1; 12 nucleotides align to TRBD2. Sequencing was carried out using PBMCs. The CDR3 spells CASSYSLLAGGTDEQFF. CDR3 sequence (DNA): TGTGCCAGTAGTTACTCCTTACTAGCGGGGGGTACGGATGAGCAGTTCTTC.